The clone carrying this T cell receptor (beta chain) was counted once. CD45RO-negative, CCR7-selected cells formed the naive CD8 fraction, which excluded terminally differentiated effector memory CD45RA+ cells. This entry belongs to a study of shared clonotypes between healthy human individuals. Germline V gene data show CDR1 as ENHRY and CDR2 as SYGVKD. This CDR3 spans 15 amino acids. Deletions cut 3 bases from V and 1 base from J, with 9 bases between. Clones were read by immunoSEQ multiplex PCR, and TCRdb kept only the in-frame ones, dropping some. There are millions of clones in the sample; roughly 91% occur only once, and over 1.5% lies in the top ten.

This clonotype was obtained from a man in his late teens or twenties in good health. Some clones in this sample may be carry-over from other donors' samples. Material for sequencing was naive CD8+ T cells from PBMCs. This rearrangement joins TRBV10-3 to TRBJ2-2; a possible D gene is TRBD2 (6 bases). DNA of the CDR3: TGTGCCATCAGTGAAGTCGGGGGGAACACCGGGGAGCTGTTTTTT. Protein sequence: CAISEVGGNTGELFF.